These 7 T cell receptor beta chains share one sample of origin, sequenced in a study of T cell repertoires in cytomegalovirus infection. TCRdb recomputed calls from the reads with MiXCR, one row per CDR3 protein. The sample contains around 450,000 distinct CDR3 sequences, about 10% of which appear only once. Source material: PBMCs. These receptors were collected from a human donor in good health (CMV status not recorded). Some clones in this sample may be carry-over from other donors' samples.

This clonotype has a count of ten or more. The chain has TRBV15 and TRBJ2-5; no clear D gene. CDR1 LNHNV and CDR2 YYDKDF come from the germline V gene (reference sequence). The CDR3 has 16 amino acids. The V end lost 1 base, the J end lost 3 bases, and 15 bases lay between the germline ends. The CDR3 region is CATSRGRSTKEETQYF. The DNA for the CDR3 is TGTGCCACCAGCAGAGGAAGGTCAACGAAGGAAGAGACCCAGTACTTC.

The chain combines TRBV29-1 with TRBJ2-7; TRBD1 might be the D (6 bases). The CDR3 has 11 residues. Per the germline V gene, CDR1 is SQVTM and CDR2 is ANQGSEA. Trimming removed 5 bases at V and 6 bases at J, with 11 bases between. The CDR3 nucleotides read TGCAGCGTTCTCCAGGGGAGCGAGCAGTACTTC. Translation gives CSVLQGSEQYF.

The sample holds many counts of this clonotype. The chain links TRBV28 to TRBJ2-5; 9 bases line up with TRBD1. Losses at the gene ends were 1 base for V and 0 bases for J; bases not matched to a gene: 3. The CDR3 totals 16 residues. Per the germline V gene, CDR1 is MDHEN and CDR2 is SYDVKM. The DNA of the CDR3 is TGTGCCAGCAGTTTATTCGGGACAGGGTACCAAGAGACCCAGTACTTC. Translated: CASSLFGTGYQETQYF. Full variable domain (missing parts from reference TRBV28 and TRBJ2-5): DVKVTQSSRYLVKRTGEKVFLECVQDMDHENMFWYRQDPGLGLRLIYFSYDVKMKEKGDIPEGYSVSREKKERFSLILESASTNQTSMYLCASSLFGTGYQETQYFGPGTRLLVL.

The table lists this clonotype with many counts. The chain has TRBV7-2 and TRBJ2-3, with a tentative D call TRBD2 (6 bases). The ends were cut back, 0 bases at V and 4 bases at J, with 17 bases in the middle. The CDR3 consists of 17 residues. From germline, CDR1 is SGHTA and CDR2 FQGNSA. The DNA for the CDR3 is TGTGCCAGCAGCTTAGCTGGCGGGACGTTTAAGGCAGATACGCAGTATTTT. Translating gives CASSLAGGTFKADTQYF.

This clonotype was detected ten times or more. The rearrangement links TRBV7-3 to TRBJ2-1, with 7 positions matching TRBD1. The V segment lost 5 bases and the J segment 8 bases; nucleotides outside the gene matches: 6. Germline CDR1 is SGHTA and CDR2 is FQGTGA. The CDR3 is made up of 13 amino acids. CDR3 nucleotide sequence: TGTGCCAGCAGCCCTCCAGGGGGAGATGAGCAGTTCTTC. Translating gives CASSPPGGDEQFF.

The V gene is TRBV24-1, the J gene TRBJ2-3; D possibly matches TRBD1 or TRBD2 (5 bases each). CDR1 and CDR2 (germline): KGHDR, SFDVKD. The CDR3 has 13 amino acids. The germline V and J ends were trimmed by 7 bases and 5 bases, with 12 bases remaining between them. For the CDR3, the DNA is TGTGCCACCAGACCGGGGCGAGGAGATACGCAGTATTTT. Amino acids: CATRPGRGDTQYF.

This sequence joins TRBV11-3 and TRBJ2-2; unclear D gene. V was trimmed by 3 bases and J by 0 bases, leaving 14 bases between them. CDR1 SGHNT and CDR2 YENEEA come from the germline V gene. This CDR3 has 17 amino acids. This CDR3 reads CASSFQSSESNTGELFF. The CDR3 DNA is TGTGCCAGCAGCTTCCAGTCGTCTGAGTCGAACACCGGGGAGCTGTTTTTT.